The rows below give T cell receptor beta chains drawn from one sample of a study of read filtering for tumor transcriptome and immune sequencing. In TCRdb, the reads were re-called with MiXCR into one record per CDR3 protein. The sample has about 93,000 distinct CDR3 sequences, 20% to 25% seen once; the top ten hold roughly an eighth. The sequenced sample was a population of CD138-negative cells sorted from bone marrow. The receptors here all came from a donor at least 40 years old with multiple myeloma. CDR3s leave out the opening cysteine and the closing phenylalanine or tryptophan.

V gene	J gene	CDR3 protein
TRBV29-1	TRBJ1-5	SVASGFNQPQH
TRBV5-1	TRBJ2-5	ASSLYDQETQY
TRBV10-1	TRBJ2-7	ASSEGTGSSYEQY
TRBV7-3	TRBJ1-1	ASSLTQRGITEAF
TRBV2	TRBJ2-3	ASRNSGGITDTQY
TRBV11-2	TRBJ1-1	ASSLVGTGGSEAY
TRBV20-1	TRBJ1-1	SAPNSGTGRTEAF
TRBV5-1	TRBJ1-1	ASSLTAMNTEAF
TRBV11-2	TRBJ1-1	ASSLGHLGTEAF
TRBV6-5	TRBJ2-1	ASSPVGIAGNEQF
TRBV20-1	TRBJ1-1	SARNREAF
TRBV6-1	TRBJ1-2	ASRATGESGYT